What follows are 8 T cell receptor beta chains derived from one specimen sequenced in a study of tumor-infiltrating lymphocytes in primary liver carcinoma. Germline DNA was also extracted, while the blood RNA originated from unsorted whole blood. A constant-region primer served to make TCR beta cDNA from about 500 ng total RNA. A slightly modified ARM-PCR protocol with three nested multiplex PCR rounds produced these TCR beta libraries. Each of the first two PCR rounds ran approximately 9 cycles with TRBV1-TRBV30 forward and C-beta reverse primers. TCRdb reprocessed the multiplex PCR reads with MiXCR, giving one entry per CDR3 protein. The repertoire holds fewer than 350,000 distinct CDR3 sequences, with 65% as singletons. The sample consisted of peripheral blood. The receptors come from a man aged 40-49 years with primary liver carcinoma and hepatitis B virus infection.

Remarks on this clonotype: A read error is possible here, since a much larger clone lies one base away. This sequence joins TRBV29-1 and TRBJ2-2, with unresolved D. V was clipped by 7 bases and J by 6 bases, with 9 bases between them. Germline values: CDR1 SQVTM, CDR2 ANQGSEA. This CDR3 region has 11 residues. The CDR3 sequence: CSAARAGELFF. CDR3 bases: TGCAGCGCGGCGAGAGCCGGGGAGCTGTTTTTT.

This chain connects TRBV6-2 or TRBV6-3 to TRBJ1-5; D gene ambiguous. The CDR3 consists of 18 residues. Trimming cost V 11 bases and J 0 bases, with 26 bases left between them. In germline, CDR1 is MNHEY, CDR2 SVGEGT. DNA for the CDR3: TGTGCCTGTAGTTACTCGGTCCCGCCGCTGGATAGCAATCAGCCCCAGCATTTT. This gives the protein CACSYSVPPLDSNQPQHF.

The chain recombines TRBV29-1 with TRBJ2-3; no clear D gene. The germline gives CDR1 SQVTM, CDR2 ANQGSEA. This CDR3 region has 13 residues. CDR3 sequence (DNA): TGCTTCGTTTCAGCGACTAGCACAGATACGCAGTATTTT. Its protein is CFVSATSTDTQYF.

Comment on this clonotype: The junction differs from germline at one of its ends, possibly a read error. The CDR3 sequence is CVSRFGTSGTYEQYF. The CDR3 DNA reads as TGCGTCAGCCGCTTCGGGACTAGCGGGACCTACGAGCAGTACTTC. The chain has TRBV5-1 and TRBJ2-7; 13 positions agree with TRBD2. CDR3 length equals 15 residues. In germline, CDR1 is SGHRS, CDR2 YFSETQ.

In the case of this clonotype: At one boundary the junction diverges from the germline segment, which might be a read error. This rearrangement joins TRBV11-2 to TRBJ2-2; D is unresolved. Germline V gene lookup returns CDR1 SGHAT and CDR2 FQNNGV. The CDR3 totals 14 residues. CDR3 bases: TGTGCCAGCATCTTAATGAATTCGGTCGGGGAGCTGTTTTTT. This encodes CASILMNSVGELFF.

Comment on this clonotype: The CDR3 end shows no conserved phenylalanine or tryptophan, and so a read error is likely. V usage is TRBV6-5 and J usage is TRBJ2-5; the match to TRBD1 covers 8 bases. Trimming removed 8 bases from V and 4 bases from J; junction bases left unmatched: 6. The CDR3 contains 13 residues. Germline V gene data show CDR1 as MNHEY and CDR2 as SVGAGI. CDR3 sequence: CASGRTGGETQYL. In nucleotides, the CDR3 is TGTGCCAGCGGCCGCACAGGGGGAGAGACCCAGTACCTC.

V and J are TRBV10-2 and TRBJ2-7; 9 bases agree with TRBD1. V gave up 11 bases and J gave up 1 base; unmatched junction bases: 18. Per the germline V gene, CDR1 is WSHSY and CDR2 is SAAADI. The CDR3 is made up of 17 amino acids. CDR3 bases: TGCGCCTGCACGGGAAGGGGGACAGGGAAACTTTCCTACGAGCAGTACTTC. This encodes CACTGRGTGKLSYEQYF.

A few counts support this clonotype. V is TRBV13 and J is TRBJ1-2; possibly TRBD1 for D (5 bases). V lost 3 bases, J lost 0 bases, and 11 bases lay in between. This CDR3 spans 15 amino acids. Germline V gene sequence: CDR1 PRHDT, CDR2 FYEKMQ (reference sequence). The CDR3 DNA is TGTGCCAGCAGCTTGGGGACCGGGTCTAACTATGGCTACACCTTC. Residues: CASSLGTGSNYGYTF.